The 21 T cell receptor beta chains below all came from one sample that was sequenced in a study of T-cell reconstitution after alpha-beta-depleted transplantation in children. Unique molecular identifiers were used in preparing the TCRbeta library. In TCRdb, the PCR reads were re-called with MiXCR into one record per CDR3 protein. The sample carries about 490,000 distinct CDR3 sequences, more than 9% recorded once. This specimen consisted of PBMCs, obtained before TCRalphabeta/CD19-depleted stem cell transplant. The receptors stem from a child aged 2 to 10 with inherited bone marrow failure, due to receive a stem cell transplant.

This clonotype was observed many times. The rearrangement uses TRBV7-9 and TRBJ2-3; 15 bases line up with TRBD2. Germline CDR1 and CDR2: SEHNR and FQNEAQ (reference sequence). Trimming cost V 5 bases and J 7 bases; bases outside gene matches: 4. The CDR3 has 15 amino acids. The CDR3 DNA reads TGTGCCAGCAGCCTCGGGACTAGCGGGAGGAATACGCAGTATTTT. Its protein product is CASSLGTSGRNTQYF.

This clonotype was observed many times. The chain uses TRBV12-3 or TRBV12-4 and TRBJ1-1; D might be TRBD1 (5 bases). Trimming removed 6 bases from V and 1 base from J, with 9 bases in between. The CDR3 is made up of 13 amino acids. Written as DNA, the CDR3 is TGTGCCAGCAGCTTCCAGGGGAACACTGAAGCTTTCTTT. It encodes CASSFQGNTEAFF.

This clonotype was counted ten times or more. The J gene is TRBJ1-1, the V gene TRBV7-9; unclear D gene. V was clipped by 3 bases and J by 0 bases, with 11 bases between them. CDR3 length: 15 amino acids. In germline, CDR1 is SEHNR, CDR2 FQNEAQ (reference sequence). The chain's CDR3 is CASSLSVGMNTEAFF. The CDR3 DNA reads TGTGCCAGCAGCTTGAGTGTCGGGATGAACACTGAAGCTTTCTTT.

This clonotype was recorded many times. The chain has TRBV18 and TRBJ2-1; 10 positions match TRBD2. The CDR3 covers 15 residues. The ends lost 4 bases at V and 5 bases at J; junction bases unmatched: 5. Germline loops: CDR1 KGHSH, CDR2 LQKENI. The CDR3 loop is CASSLLAGVHNEQFF. The CDR3 bases are TGTGCCAGCTCACTTCTAGCGGGAGTACACAATGAGCAGTTCTTC.

This clonotype was counted many times. This chain connects TRBV27 to TRBJ2-7, with 7 positions matching TRBD1. This CDR3 contains 12 residues. The germline CDR1 and CDR2 sequences are MNHEY and SMNVEV (reference sequence). Trimming took 4 bases from V and 9 from J; bases not matched to a gene: 6. Written as DNA, the CDR3 is TGTGCCAGCAGTTCCTATAGGGGGCGGCAGTACTTC. Translated, it gives CASSSYRGRQYF.

The J gene is TRBJ2-7, the V gene TRBV27; the match to TRBD1 covers 7 bases. The germline V gene encodes CDR1 MNHEY and CDR2 SMNVEV (reference sequence). The V and J ends lost 6 bases and 5 bases, in that order; junction bases with no gene match: 7. This CDR3 spans 13 amino acids. The CDR3 protein is CASRDRVGNEQYF. The DNA of the CDR3 is TGTGCCAGCAGAGACAGGGTCGGTAACGAGCAGTACTTC.

The chain has TRBV4-3 and TRBJ2-2; D gene uncertain. CDR3 size: 12 residues. The V and J ends lost 1 base and 7 bases respectively, with 4 bases between them. Looked up from germline, CDR1 is LGHNA and CDR2 is YSLEER. The CDR3 sequence: CASSQGRGELFF. In nucleotides, the CDR3 is TGCGCCAGCAGCCAAGGCCGCGGGGAGCTGTTTTTT.

This clonotype is a singleton in its sample. With a much larger clone just one base away, this may be a read error. The chain recombines TRBV12-3 or TRBV12-4 with TRBJ2-5, with D tentatively TRBD2 (5 bases). Trimming pared 6 bases from V and 5 bases from J, leaving 16 bases between. The CDR3 is made up of 14 amino acids. The CDR3 sequence: CASSFMTTFETQYF. CDR3 in DNA: TGTGCCAGCAGCTTTATGACTACCTTTGAGACCCAGTACTTC.

The table lists this clonotype with many counts. V usage is TRBV30 and J usage is TRBJ1-1, with D uncertain. There are 11 residues in the CDR3. Trimming cost V 2 bases and J 5 bases, with 6 bases left between them. CDR1 and CDR2 (germline): GTSNPN, SVGIG (reference sequence). The CDR3 sequence is CAWSRRTEAFF. The CDR3, as DNA: TGTGCCTGGAGTAGAAGGACTGAAGCTTTCTTT.

The table lists this clonotype with a few counts. The J gene is TRBJ1-1, the V gene TRBV20-1; no clear D gene. V lost 2 bases, J lost 4 bases, and 17 bases lay in between. Per germline, CDR1 DFQATT and CDR2 SNEGSKA (reference sequence). The CDR3 consists of 15 residues. CDR3 sequence: CSARLVGFGGTEAFF. In DNA form, the CDR3 reads TGCAGTGCTAGACTAGTCGGCTTCGGTGGCACTGAAGCTTTCTTT.

This chain uses TRBV29-1 with TRBJ2-1; TRBD2 aligns across 8 bases. The V segment lost 6 bases and the J segment 8 bases; nucleotides outside the gene matches: 12. The CDR3 contains 14 residues. The germline gives CDR1 SQVTM, CDR2 ANQGSEA. The DNA for the CDR3 is TGCAGCGTCTGGGGACTAGTGGGAGGCGATGAGCAGTTCTTC. Protein product: CSVWGLVGGDEQFF.

There are many counts of this clonotype. The chain joins TRBV27 to TRBJ2-3; D assignment may be TRBD1 or TRBD2 (5 bases each). Between the trimmed V and J ends, which lost 5 bases and 7 bases, there was a span of 22 bases. Germline-derived CDR1 and CDR2 are MNHEY and SMNVEV (reference sequence). This CDR3 region has 16 residues. CDR3 sequence reads: CASSLLSGTPRYTQYF. In nucleotides, the CDR3 is TGTGCCAGCAGTCTCCTATCCGGGACCCCTCGGTATACGCAGTATTTT.

Many counts were recorded for this clonotype. This sequence joins TRBV28 and TRBJ2-7, with TRBD1 matching 9 bases. The V and J ends lost 3 bases and 3 bases, in that order; junction bases with no gene match: 3. The CDR3 is made up of 14 amino acids. Germline CDR1 MDHEN, CDR2 SYDVKM. CDR3: CASSFGTGFYEQYF. The CDR3 DNA reads TGTGCCAGCAGTTTTGGGACAGGGTTCTACGAGCAGTACTTC.

As concerns this clonotype: With a much larger clone just one base away, this may be a read error. In this CDR3 the conserved last residue, phenylalanine or tryptophan, is missing, so a read error is likely. This chain connects TRBV5-6 to TRBJ2-4; no firm D call. CDR3 length: 13 residues. The ends were cut back, 2 bases at V and 9 bases at J, with 12 bases in the middle. Looked up from germline, CDR1 is SGHDT and CDR2 is YYEEEE. The DNA of the CDR3 is TGTGCCAGCAGCTTCAGTAGTGGAGTCATTCAGTACGTC. The encoded protein is CASSFSSGVIQYV.

This clonotype has a count of ten or more. The chain recombines TRBV6-2 or TRBV6-3 with TRBJ2-1; TRBD2 agrees at 8 bases. V trimming: 0 bases; J trimming: 6 bases; junction bases outside the gene matches: 10. In germline, CDR1 is MNHEY, CDR2 SVGEGT. The CDR3 has 17 residues. The CDR3 DNA follows: TGTGCCAGCAGTTACTCGACGCTACTAGCGGAGGTCAATGAGCAGTTCTTC. Translation gives CASSYSTLLAEVNEQFF.

For this clonotype: The junction and the germline gene differ at one end; a read error may be behind it. The rearrangement joins TRBV19 to TRBJ2-7; perhaps TRBD2 as D (5 bases). This CDR3 is 15 amino acids long. The germline V gene has CDR1 LNHDA and CDR2 SQIVND (reference sequence). The DNA of the CDR3 is TGTGCCAGTAGTATAGGGACCGCGGGTTCCTCCGAGCAGTACTTC. Protein sequence: CASSIGTAGSSEQYF.

The sample holds many counts of this clonotype. This chain connects TRBV10-3 to TRBJ1-2, with D unresolved. This CDR3 contains 15 residues. CDR1 ENHRY and CDR2 SYGVKD come from the germline V gene. The germline V and J ends were trimmed by 0 bases and 5 bases, with 13 bases remaining between them. CDR3 in DNA: TGTGCCATCAGTGAGTCGAGAGGAGTGACTTATGGCTACACCTTC. Translated: CAISESRGVTYGYTF.

The rearrangement joins TRBV29-1 to TRBJ2-1; 13 positions agree with TRBD2. CDR1 is SQVTM, CDR2 ANQGSEA, per germline. The CDR3 runs 18 residues. J lost 3 bases, V lost 1 base, and 9 bases had no gene match. In nucleotides, the CDR3 is TGCAGCGTTGAAGGTGGGACTAGCGGGACTTCTTACTACAATGAGCAGTTCTTC. Amino acid sequence: CSVEGGTSGTSYYNEQFF.

This clonotype was recorded many times. The rearrangement joins TRBV20-1 to TRBJ2-1; D ambiguous. This CDR3 region has 12 residues. In germline, CDR1 is DFQATT, CDR2 SNEGSKA (reference sequence). V dropped 6 bases and J dropped 6 bases, with 12 bases sitting between them. CDR3 sequence (DNA): TGCAGTGCCGCGGAGATAGGCAATGAGCAGTTCTTC. Translating it yields CSAAEIGNEQFF.

CDR3 sequence: CASRDRVGRNEQFF. The CDR3 bases are TGTGCCAGCAGGGACAGGGTCGGCCGCAATGAGCAGTTCTTC. The chain has TRBV6-1 and TRBJ2-1, with 8 bases identical to TRBD1. Germline V gene sequence: CDR1 MNHNS, CDR2 SASEGT. V gave up 6 bases and J gave up 6 bases; unmatched junction bases: 7. CDR3 length: 14 amino acids.

In its sample, this clonotype was seen a few times. This rearrangement joins TRBV20-1 to TRBJ2-7; tentative D call: TRBD1 (9 bases). Germline V gives CDR1 DFQATT, CDR2 SNEGSKA (reference sequence). Trimming removed 7 bases from V and 4 bases from J, with 17 bases in between. The CDR3 loop spans 13 amino acids. The CDR3 region has the DNA TGCAGTGTCCGGGGGGGACAGGGATACGAGCAGTACTTC. Protein: CSVRGGQGYEQYF.